This is a list of T cell receptor beta chains from one sample in a study of response to subunit inactivated influenza vaccine. TCRdb redid the calling of the RT-PCR reads with MiXCR, one entry per CDR3 protein. This table has about 650,000 distinct CDR3 sequences, about 14% appearing once. This specimen was PBMCs from blood, taken around 14 days before vaccination. All receptors derive from a man aged 50 to 59 who received an inactivated influenza vaccine. Each CDR3 is given with its conserved first and last residue. The order of the fields is CDR3 protein, CDR3 DNA, D gene, clone size, J gene, V gene. D genes are given only for firm matches. Clone size is shown for a subset of rows, as once, few, many or a class of expanded clone.

CDR3aa: CASSADRATYNEQFF
CDR3nt: TGTGCCAGCAGCGCCGACAGGGCAACCTACAATGAGCAGTTCTTC
d_gene: TRBD1
abundance: few
j_gene: TRBJ2-1
v_gene: TRBV7-2

CDR3aa: CASSVEVAGPPYEQYF
CDR3nt: TGTGCCAGCAGCGTAGAGGTTGCGGGTCCACCCTACGAGCAGTACTTC
d_gene: NA
abundance: few
j_gene: TRBJ2-7
v_gene: TRBV9

CDR3aa: CASSHRGPREKLFF
CDR3nt: TGTGCCAGCAGCCACAGGGGGCCACGGGAAAAACTGTTTTTT
d_gene: TRBD1
abundance: few
j_gene: TRBJ1-4
v_gene: TRBV3-1

CDR3aa: CASSEAVGTEAFF
CDR3nt: TGTGCCAGCAGCGAGGCCGTAGGGACTGAAGCTTTCTTT
d_gene: NA
abundance: few
j_gene: TRBJ1-1
v_gene: TRBV5-6

CDR3aa: CSARRFSGANVLTF
CDR3nt: TGCAGTGCGCGTCGGTTCTCTGGGGCCAACGTCCTGACTTTC
d_gene: NA
abundance: NA
j_gene: TRBJ2-6
v_gene: TRBV20-1

CDR3aa: CSADLSGSRNNEQFF
CDR3nt: TGCAGTGCGGACCTCAGCGGGAGTAGGAACAATGAGCAGTTCTTC
d_gene: TRBD2
abundance: NA
j_gene: TRBJ2-1
v_gene: TRBV20-1

CDR3aa: CSARDGAQGYDEQYF
CDR3nt: TGCAGTGCTAGAGATGGAGCACAGGGGTATGACGAGCAGTACTTC
d_gene: TRBD1
abundance: NA
j_gene: TRBJ2-7
v_gene: TRBV20-1

CDR3aa: CATSRDSGDTQYF
CDR3nt: TGTGCCACCAGCAGAGATTCGGGAGATACGCAGTATTTT
d_gene: NA
abundance: NA
j_gene: TRBJ2-3
v_gene: TRBV15

CDR3aa: CASSLYGTVNQPQHF
CDR3nt: TGTGCCAGCAGTTTGTATGGGACAGTTAATCAGCCCCAGCATTTT
d_gene: TRBD1
abundance: NA
j_gene: TRBJ1-5
v_gene: TRBV12-3/TRBV12-4

CDR3aa: CASEGARPQYF
CDR3nt: TGTGCCAGCGAGGGAGCTCGCCCGCAGTATTTT
d_gene: NA
abundance: NA
j_gene: TRBJ2-3
v_gene: TRBV11-2

CDR3aa: CASRVISGANVLTF
CDR3nt: TGTGCCAGCAGGGTGATCTCTGGGGCCAACGTCCTGACTTTC
d_gene: NA
abundance: few
j_gene: TRBJ2-6
v_gene: TRBV12-3/TRBV12-4

CDR3aa: CASSRVKDTQYF
CDR3nt: TGTGCCAGCAGCCGGGTGAAAGATACGCAGTATTTT
d_gene: NA
abundance: few
j_gene: TRBJ2-3
v_gene: TRBV12-3/TRBV12-4

CDR3aa: CSAPRGSSYEQYF
CDR3nt: TGCAGTGCTCCTAGAGGGAGCTCCTACGAGCAGTACTTC
d_gene: NA
abundance: NA
j_gene: TRBJ2-7
v_gene: TRBV20-1

CDR3aa: CASSSYPRGSTDTQYF
CDR3nt: TGTGCCAGCAGTTCCTACCCCCGGGGGAGCACAGATACGCAGTATTTT
d_gene: NA
abundance: few
j_gene: TRBJ2-3
v_gene: TRBV27

CDR3aa: CATSRRTSGNEQFF
CDR3nt: TGTGCCACCAGCAGAAGGACTAGCGGTAATGAGCAGTTCTTC
d_gene: TRBD2
abundance: NA
j_gene: TRBJ2-1
v_gene: TRBV15

CDR3aa: CASSLDLTVMNTEAFF
CDR3nt: TGCGCCAGCAGCTTGGATTTGACGGTGATGAACACTGAAGCTTTCTTT
d_gene: NA
abundance: once
j_gene: TRBJ1-1
v_gene: TRBV5-1

CDR3aa: CASSEGYKNGYEQYF
CDR3nt: TGTGCCAGCAGTGAAGGGTACAAGAACGGCTACGAGCAGTACTTC
d_gene: NA
abundance: NA
j_gene: TRBJ2-7
v_gene: TRBV2

CDR3aa: CASSPPGRDGQPQHF
CDR3nt: TGTGCCAGCTCACCACCGGGCAGGGACGGACAGCCCCAGCATTTT
d_gene: NA
abundance: NA
j_gene: TRBJ1-5
v_gene: TRBV18

CDR3aa: CASSPGTQQYF
CDR3nt: TGTGCCAGCAGTCCCGGGACTCAGCAGTACTTC
d_gene: NA
abundance: NA
j_gene: TRBJ2-7
v_gene: TRBV7-9

CDR3aa: CASSWARVNEQFF
CDR3nt: TGTGCCAGCAGCTGGGCCAGGGTCAATGAGCAGTTCTTC
d_gene: NA
abundance: NA
j_gene: TRBJ2-1
v_gene: TRBV5-5

CDR3aa: CASSQSTRHTDTQYF
CDR3nt: TGTGCCAGCAGTCAATCGACACGCCACACAGATACGCAGTATTTT
d_gene: NA
abundance: NA
j_gene: TRBJ2-3
v_gene: TRBV5-5

CDR3aa: CASSLGRREKLFF
CDR3nt: TGTGCCAGCAGCTTGGGGCGGCGCGAAAAACTGTTTTTT
d_gene: NA
abundance: many
j_gene: TRBJ1-4
v_gene: TRBV12-3/TRBV12-4

CDR3aa: CASSHTGEYNEQFF
CDR3nt: TGTGCCAGCAGCCATACAGGAGAGTACAATGAGCAGTTCTTC
d_gene: NA
abundance: NA
j_gene: TRBJ2-1
v_gene: TRBV7-9

CDR3aa: CASSYFDRGNSPLHF
CDR3nt: TGTGCCAGCAGTTACTTCGACAGGGGCAATTCACCCCTCCACTTT
d_gene: TRBD1
abundance: NA
j_gene: TRBJ1-6
v_gene: TRBV6-2/TRBV6-3

CDR3aa: CASSYPGTSGYSYNEQFF
CDR3nt: TGTGCCAGCAGTTACCCCGGGACTAGCGGGTACTCCTACAATGAGCAGTTCTTC
d_gene: TRBD2
abundance: few
j_gene: TRBJ2-1
v_gene: TRBV6-2/TRBV6-3

CDR3aa: CASSLGPGQGVNQPQHF
CDR3nt: TGTGCCAGCAGCTTGGGCCCGGGACAGGGGGTTAATCAGCCCCAGCATTTT
d_gene: TRBD1
abundance: many
j_gene: TRBJ1-5
v_gene: TRBV7-2

CDR3aa: CASSSGGGQQFF
CDR3nt: TGTGCCAGCAGCTCCGGGGGGGGACAGCAGTTCTTC
d_gene: TRBD2
abundance: NA
j_gene: TRBJ2-1
v_gene: TRBV7-9

CDR3aa: CSARDSQQGGKAFF
CDR3nt: TGCAGTGCTAGAGATTCGCAACAGGGGGGGAAGGCTTTCTTT
d_gene: TRBD1
abundance: few
j_gene: TRBJ1-1
v_gene: TRBV20-1

CDR3aa: CASSNQMGAGVNTGELFF
CDR3nt: TGTGCCAGCAGCAACCAAATGGGCGCAGGGGTGAACACCGGGGAGCTGTTTTTT
d_gene: NA
abundance: few
j_gene: TRBJ2-2
v_gene: TRBV11-1

CDR3aa: CASYPDGVSYNEQFF
CDR3nt: TGTGCCAGCTACCCAGATGGGGTCTCCTACAATGAGCAGTTCTTC
d_gene: NA
abundance: NA
j_gene: TRBJ2-1
v_gene: TRBV28

CDR3aa: CATSRRQGEYEQYF
CDR3nt: TGTGCCACCAGCAGAAGACAGGGGGAGTACGAGCAGTACTTC
d_gene: TRBD1
abundance: NA
j_gene: TRBJ2-7
v_gene: TRBV15

CDR3aa: CASSPGAGPTDTQYF
CDR3nt: TGTGCCAGCAGCCCCGGGGCGGGGCCCACAGATACGCAGTATTTT
d_gene: NA
abundance: few
j_gene: TRBJ2-3
v_gene: TRBV5-6

CDR3aa: CASSQEGGTAKNIQYF
CDR3nt: TGTGCCAGCAGCCAAGAGGGCGGGACAGCCAAAAACATTCAGTACTTC
d_gene: NA
abundance: NA
j_gene: TRBJ2-4
v_gene: TRBV4-2

CDR3aa: CSPWTIGTDTQYF
CDR3nt: TGCAGCCCATGGACGATCGGCACAGATACGCAGTATTTT
d_gene: NA
abundance: many
j_gene: TRBJ2-3
v_gene: TRBV29-1

CDR3aa: CASSDGQGVIRETQYF
CDR3nt: TGTGCCAGCAGCGACGGACAGGGGGTAATCCGGGAGACCCAGTACTTC
d_gene: TRBD1
abundance: many
j_gene: TRBJ2-5
v_gene: TRBV11-2

CDR3aa: CASSSDRASYEQYF
CDR3nt: TGTGCCAGCAGTTCGGACAGGGCAAGCTACGAGCAGTACTTC
d_gene: TRBD1
abundance: few
j_gene: TRBJ2-7
v_gene: TRBV6-5

CDR3aa: CATSRIGFKETQYF
CDR3nt: TGTGCCACCAGCAGAATCGGATTCAAAGAGACCCAGTACTTC
d_gene: NA
abundance: once
j_gene: TRBJ2-5
v_gene: TRBV15

CDR3aa: CASSLTRAGGAGELFF
CDR3nt: TGTGCCAGCAGCTTAACGAGGGCGGGAGGCGCCGGGGAGCTGTTTTTT
d_gene: TRBD2
abundance: many
j_gene: TRBJ2-2
v_gene: TRBV11-1

CDR3aa: CASSQVWGTNEQFF
CDR3nt: TGTGCCAGCAGCCAAGTCTGGGGGACCAATGAGCAGTTCTTC
d_gene: NA
abundance: NA
j_gene: TRBJ2-1
v_gene: TRBV3-1

CDR3aa: CASTPPQRGAQETQYF
CDR3nt: TGTGCCAGCACCCCCCCCCAGCGGGGGGCCCAAGAGACCCAGTACTTC
d_gene: TRBD2
abundance: many
j_gene: TRBJ2-5
v_gene: TRBV7-9

CDR3aa: CASSLSIRSGGVEQYF
CDR3nt: TGTGCCAGCAGTTTATCGATCAGGTCAGGGGGCGTCGAGCAGTACTTC
d_gene: TRBD1
abundance: few
j_gene: TRBJ2-7
v_gene: TRBV27

CDR3aa: CSAREGVPRTEAFF
CDR3nt: TGCAGTGCTAGAGAAGGGGTACCTAGGACTGAAGCTTTCTTT
d_gene: NA
abundance: few
j_gene: TRBJ1-1
v_gene: TRBV20-1

CDR3aa: CSVTQISKETQYF
CDR3nt: TGCAGCGTGACACAGATATCCAAAGAGACCCAGTACTTC
d_gene: NA
abundance: NA
j_gene: TRBJ2-5
v_gene: TRBV29-1

CDR3aa: CASSREGPYNEQFF
CDR3nt: TGTGCCAGCAGCCGGGAGGGCCCCTACAATGAGCAGTTCTTC
d_gene: TRBD2
abundance: few
j_gene: TRBJ2-1
v_gene: TRBV12-3/TRBV12-4

CDR3aa: CASRGGSGNTIYF
CDR3nt: TGTGCCAGCCGTGGGGGATCCGGAAACACCATATATTTT
d_gene: NA
abundance: NA
j_gene: TRBJ1-3
v_gene: TRBV9

CDR3aa: CSVLKGLAGGDEQFF
CDR3nt: TGCAGCGTCCTGAAGGGACTAGCGGGGGGAGATGAGCAGTTCTTC
d_gene: TRBD2
abundance: NA
j_gene: TRBJ2-1
v_gene: TRBV29-1